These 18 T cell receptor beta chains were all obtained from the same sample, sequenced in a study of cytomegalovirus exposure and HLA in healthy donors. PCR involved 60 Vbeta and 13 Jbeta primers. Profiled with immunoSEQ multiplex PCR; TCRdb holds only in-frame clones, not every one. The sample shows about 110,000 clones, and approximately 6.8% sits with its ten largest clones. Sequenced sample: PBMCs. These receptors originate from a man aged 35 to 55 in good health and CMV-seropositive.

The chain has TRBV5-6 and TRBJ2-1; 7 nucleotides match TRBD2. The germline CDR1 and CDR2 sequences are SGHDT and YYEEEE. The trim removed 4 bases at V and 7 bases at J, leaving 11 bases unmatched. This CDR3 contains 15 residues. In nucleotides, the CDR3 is TGTGCCAGCAGCCCTCTAGCGGAGCCGAGGAATGAGCAGTTCTTC. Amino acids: CASSPLAEPRNEQFF. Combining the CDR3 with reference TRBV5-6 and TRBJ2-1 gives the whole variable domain DAGVTQSPTHLIKTRGQQVTLRCSPKSGHDTVSWYQQALGQGPQFIFQYYEEEERQRGNFPDRFSGHQFPNYSSELNVNALLLGDSALYLCASSPLAEPRNEQFFGPGTRLTVL.

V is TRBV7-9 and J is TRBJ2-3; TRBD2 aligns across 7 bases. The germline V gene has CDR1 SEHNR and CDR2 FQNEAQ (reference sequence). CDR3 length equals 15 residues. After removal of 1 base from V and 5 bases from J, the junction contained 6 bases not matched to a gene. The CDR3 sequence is CASSLGRAGKDTQYF. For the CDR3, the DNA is TGTGCCAGCAGCTTAGGCAGAGCGGGAAAAGATACGCAGTATTTT.

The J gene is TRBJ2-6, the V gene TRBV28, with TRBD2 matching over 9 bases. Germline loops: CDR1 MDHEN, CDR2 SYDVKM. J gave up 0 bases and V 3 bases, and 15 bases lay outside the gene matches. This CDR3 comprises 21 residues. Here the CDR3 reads CASSFYPEASGVSSGANVLTF. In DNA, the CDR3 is TGTGCCAGCAGTTTCTACCCCGAGGCTAGCGGGGTTAGCTCTGGGGCCAACGTCCTGACTTTC.

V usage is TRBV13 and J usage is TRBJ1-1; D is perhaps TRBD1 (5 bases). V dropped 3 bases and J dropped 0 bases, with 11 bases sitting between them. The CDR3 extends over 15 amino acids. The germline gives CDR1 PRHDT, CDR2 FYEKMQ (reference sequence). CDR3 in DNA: TGTGCCAGCAGCTTGGGGCCGTTGGTGAACACTGAAGCTTTCTTT. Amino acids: CASSLGPLVNTEAFF.

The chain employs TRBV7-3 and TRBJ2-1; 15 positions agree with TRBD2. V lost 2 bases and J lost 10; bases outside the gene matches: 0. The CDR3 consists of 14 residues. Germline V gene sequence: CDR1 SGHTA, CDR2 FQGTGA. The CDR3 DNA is TGTGCCAGCAGCTTAGGGACTAGCGGGAGGGAGCAGTTCTTC. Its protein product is CASSLGTSGREQFF.

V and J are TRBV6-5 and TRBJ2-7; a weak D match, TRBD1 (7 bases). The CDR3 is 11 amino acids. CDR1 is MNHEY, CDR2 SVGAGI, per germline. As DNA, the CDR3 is TGTGTTGCGGGACAGCTCTACGAGCAGTACTTC. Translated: CVAGQLYEQYF.

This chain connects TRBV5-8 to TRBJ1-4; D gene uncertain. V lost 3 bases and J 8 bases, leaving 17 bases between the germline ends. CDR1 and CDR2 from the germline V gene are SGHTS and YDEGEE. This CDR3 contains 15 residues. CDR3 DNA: TGTGCCAGCAGCTGGGGAGTTTCTTTGAGGGAAAAACTGTTTTTT. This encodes CASSWGVSLREKLFF.

CDR3 loop: CASSSRGTVNTGELFF. The CDR3 coding sequence is TGTGCCAGCAGCTCCCGCGGGACGGTGAACACCGGGGAGCTGTTTTTT. J is TRBJ2-2 and V is TRBV5-8, with D possibly TRBD2 on 6 matching bases. Deletions cut 3 bases from V and 1 base from J, with 13 bases between. Germline CDR1 reads SGHTS; CDR2 reads YDEGEE. The CDR3 totals 16 residues.

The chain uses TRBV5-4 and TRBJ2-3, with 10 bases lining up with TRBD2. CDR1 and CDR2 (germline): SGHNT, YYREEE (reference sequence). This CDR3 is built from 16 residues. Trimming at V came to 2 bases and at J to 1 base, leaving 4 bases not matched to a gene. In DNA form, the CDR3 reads TGTGCCAGCAGCTTAGAAGGACTAGCGGGCACAGATACGCAGTATTTT. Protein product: CASSLEGLAGTDTQYF.

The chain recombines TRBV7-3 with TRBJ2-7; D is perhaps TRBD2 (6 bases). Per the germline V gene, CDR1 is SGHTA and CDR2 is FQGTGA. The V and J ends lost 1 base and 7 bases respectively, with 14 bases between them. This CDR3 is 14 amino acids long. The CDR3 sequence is CASSLNGRTGEQYF. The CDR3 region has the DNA TGTGCCAGCAGCTTAAATGGGAGGACCGGGGAGCAGTACTTC.

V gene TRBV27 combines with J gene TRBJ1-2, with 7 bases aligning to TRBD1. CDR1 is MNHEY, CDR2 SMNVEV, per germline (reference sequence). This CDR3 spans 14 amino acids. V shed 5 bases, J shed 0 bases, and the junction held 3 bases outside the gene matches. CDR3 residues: CASSTDRANYGYTF. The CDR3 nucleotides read TGTGCCAGCAGTACAGACAGGGCTAACTATGGCTACACCTTC.

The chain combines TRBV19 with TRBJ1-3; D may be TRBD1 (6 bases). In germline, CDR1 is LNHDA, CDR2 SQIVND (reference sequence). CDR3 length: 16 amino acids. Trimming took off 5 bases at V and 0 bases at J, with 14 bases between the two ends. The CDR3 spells CASSPQGTGSGNTIYF. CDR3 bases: TGTGCCAGTAGTCCCCAGGGGACCGGCTCTGGAAACACCATATATTTT.

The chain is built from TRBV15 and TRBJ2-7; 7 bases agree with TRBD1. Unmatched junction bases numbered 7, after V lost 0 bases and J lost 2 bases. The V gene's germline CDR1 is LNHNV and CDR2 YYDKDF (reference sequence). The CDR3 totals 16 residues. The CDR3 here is CATSRENPGQPYEQYF. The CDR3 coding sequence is TGTGCCACCAGCAGAGAAAACCCGGGACAGCCCTACGAGCAGTACTTC.

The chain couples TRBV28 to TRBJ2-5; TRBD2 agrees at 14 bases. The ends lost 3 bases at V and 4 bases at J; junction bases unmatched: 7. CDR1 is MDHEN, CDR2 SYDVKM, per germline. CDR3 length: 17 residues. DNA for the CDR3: TGTGCCAGCAGTTTCCTTAAGGGACTAGCGGGAGTAGAGACCCAGTACTTC. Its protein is CASSFLKGLAGVETQYF. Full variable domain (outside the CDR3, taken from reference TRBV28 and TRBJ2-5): DVKVTQSSRYLVKRTGEKVFLECVQDMDHENMFWYRQDPGLGLRLIYFSYDVKMKEKGDIPEGYSVSREKKERFSLILESASTNQTSMYLCASSFLKGLAGVETQYFGPGTRLLVL.

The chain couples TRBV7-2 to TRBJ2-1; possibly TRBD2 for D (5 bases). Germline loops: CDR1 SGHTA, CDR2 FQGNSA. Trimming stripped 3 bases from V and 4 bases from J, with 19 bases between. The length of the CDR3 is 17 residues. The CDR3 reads CASSLGGGTRRYNEQFF. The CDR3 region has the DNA TGTGCCAGCAGCTTGGGCGGCGGTACTAGACGATACAATGAGCAGTTCTTC.

The CDR3 DNA sequence: TGTGCCAGCATCCAGGACAGGAGTTATGGCTACACCTTC. Protein product: CASIQDRSYGYTF. The chain recombines TRBV6-1 with TRBJ1-2; 7 positions agree with TRBD1. The germline CDR1 and CDR2 sequences are MNHNS and SASEGT. The CDR3 spans 13 residues. The junction had 7 bases not matched to a gene; V was cut back by 7 bases and J by 5 bases.

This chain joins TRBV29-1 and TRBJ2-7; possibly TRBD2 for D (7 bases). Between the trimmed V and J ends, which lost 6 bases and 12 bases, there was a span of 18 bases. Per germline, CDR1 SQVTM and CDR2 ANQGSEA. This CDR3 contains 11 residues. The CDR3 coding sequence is TGCAGCGTCCAATTGGGGGGGGGCCTGTACTTC. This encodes CSVQLGGGLYF.

The CDR3 bases are TGTGCCAGTATTGCGTCTAACTATGGCTACACCTTC. The encoded protein is CASIASNYGYTF. This sequence joins TRBV19 and TRBJ1-2; no reliable D call. CDR1 LNHDA and CDR2 SQIVND come from the germline V gene (reference sequence). V dropped 7 bases and J dropped 0 bases, with 6 bases sitting between them. The CDR3 totals 12 residues.